This T cell receptor (beta chain) was observed in a study of blood T cell repertoires in COVID-19. The trim removed 3 bases at V and 4 bases at J, leaving 3 bases unmatched. Germline CDR1 and CDR2: LNHDA and SQIVND (reference sequence). CDR3 size: 15 residues. The table came from immunoSEQ multiplex PCR; TCRdb's copy has only in-frame clones and leaves some out. This table has approximately 220,000 clones, roughly 85% appearing once. V and J are TRBV19 and TRBJ1-5; 10 bases map to TRBD1. Input material: PBMCs or T cells enriched from blood (not recorded which). The receptor's source is a man aged 40-55 years who had recovered from COVID-19. The CDR3 DNA follows: TGTGCCAGTAGTATTGGGACAGGGGTTAATCAGCCCCAGCATTTT. It translates to CASSIGTGVNQPQHF.